This TCR beta chain was captured by sequencing in a study of T cells in Graves' hyperthyroidism and ophthalmopathy. The wider study: At the time of initial diagnosis and before any treatment, peripheral blood was collected.

Regions amplified from RNA transcripts were the TCR beta CDR3 regions. First-round RT-PCR with HTBI primers amplified the TCR CDR3 region. TCRdb recomputed calls from the multiplex PCR reads with MiXCR, one row per CDR3 protein. Of 650,000 to 700,000 distinct CDR3 sequences in the sample, roughly a sixth were seen once. On this clonotype: Its target is not known.

The CDR3 covers 16 residues. Germline loops: CDR1 SGHDT, CDR2 YYEEEE. V was pared by 4 bases and J by 1 base, with 17 bases between. Study-level results: From stable hyperthyroidism, ophthalmopathy was separated by a 13 V-J model.

This chain connects TRBV5-6 to TRBJ1-2; D is unclear. This sequence was found in a man in his forties or fifties with Graves' hyperthyroidism. The sequencing input was blood. CDR3 coding DNA: TGTGCCAGCAGCAACCCTCAGGAAATGCTTAACTATGGCTACACCTTC. It encodes CASSNPQEMLNYGYTF.